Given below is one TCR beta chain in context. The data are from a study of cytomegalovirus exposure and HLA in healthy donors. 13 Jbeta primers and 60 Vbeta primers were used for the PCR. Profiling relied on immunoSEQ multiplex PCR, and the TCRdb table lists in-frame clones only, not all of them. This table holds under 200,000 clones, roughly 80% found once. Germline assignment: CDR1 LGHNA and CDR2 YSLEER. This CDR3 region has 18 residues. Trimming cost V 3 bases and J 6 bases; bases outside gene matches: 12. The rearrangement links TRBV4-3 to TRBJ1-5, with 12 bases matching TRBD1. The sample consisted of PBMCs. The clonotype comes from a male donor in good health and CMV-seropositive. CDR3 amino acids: CASSQGPGTGGRGQPQHF. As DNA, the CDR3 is TGCGCCAGCAGCCAGGGCCCCGGGACAGGGGGCAGAGGTCAGCCCCAGCATTTT.